Below, 16 T cell receptor beta chains from the same sample are listed, as sequenced in a study of shared clonotypes between healthy human individuals. Libraries were prepared by immunoSEQ multiplex PCR; TCRdb keeps only in-frame clonotypes and omits some of them. The table records 550,000 to 850,000 clones, less than 85% of them present only once. The material sequenced was memory CD4+ T cells sorted from blood. The subset was: CD45RA-negative fraction. Receptors originate from a woman aged 25 to 39 in good health.

J is TRBJ1-2 and V is TRBV19; D possibly corresponds to TRBD1 (6 bases). This CDR3 spans 15 amino acids. Germline V CDR1 and CDR2: LNHDA, SQIVND (reference sequence). Trimming removed 5 bases at V and 4 bases at J, with 17 bases between. CDR3 amino acids: CASSYGAGVAYGYTF. CDR3 nucleotide sequence: TGTGCCAGTAGTTACGGGGCAGGGGTTGCCTATGGCTACACCTTC.

The rearrangement joins TRBV10-3 to TRBJ2-2; D not certain. The germline V and J ends were trimmed by 0 bases and 5 bases, with 13 bases remaining between them. CDR3 length equals 16 residues. Germline V gene data show CDR1 as ENHRY and CDR2 as SYGVKD. This CDR3 reads CAISESDKGYTGELFF. In DNA, the CDR3 is TGTGCCATCAGTGAGTCTGATAAGGGATATACCGGGGAGCTGTTTTTT.

V gene TRBV7-8 combines with J gene TRBJ2-3, with a possible D match to TRBD2 (6 bases). Trimming cost V 6 bases and J 4 bases, with 8 bases left between them. Germline lookup yields CDR1 SGHVS and CDR2 FQNEAQ. The CDR3 loop spans 12 amino acids. CDR3 residues: CASSRLADTQYF. DNA of the CDR3: TGTGCCAGCAGTCGACTAGCAGATACGCAGTATTTT. The full variable domain, completed using reference TRBV7-8 and TRBJ2-3, is GAGVSQSPRYKVAKRGQDVALRCDPISGHVSLFWYQQALGQGPEFLTYFQNEAQLDKSGLPSDRFFAERPEGSVSTLKIQRTQQEDSAVYLCASSRLADTQYFGPGTRLTVL.

This clone was observed a few times. The V and J genes are TRBV12-2 and TRBJ1-5; the table's D call of TRBD1 was not tested on the DNA. TRBV12-2 counts as a pseudogene. This CDR3 region has 13 residues. This CDR3 reads CASRTPGNQPQHF. CDR3 coding DNA: TGTGCAAGTCGTACACCAGGTAATCAGCCCCAGCATTTT.

The CDR3 loop is CASSAIAQGAVYEQYF. The CDR3 DNA follows: TGTGCCAGCTCAGCAATAGCACAGGGGGCGGTTTACGAGCAGTACTTC. This chain uses TRBV18 with TRBJ2-7; 9 bases are a match to TRBD1. The junction had 12 bases not matched to a gene; V was cut back by 5 bases and J by 4 bases. The CDR3 runs to 16 residues. The germline CDR1 and CDR2 sequences are KGHSH and LQKENI.

The rearrangement uses TRBV28 and TRBJ2-7; D remains unclear. The germline V and J ends were trimmed by 7 bases and 3 bases, with 7 bases remaining between them. CDR1 and CDR2 from the germline V gene are MDHEN and SYDVKM. This CDR3 contains 11 residues. CDR3: CASKHFYEQYF. The CDR3 DNA is TGTGCCAGCAAACACTTCTACGAGCAGTACTTC. Variable domain in full (rest from reference TRBV28 and TRBJ2-7): DVKVTQSSRYLVKRTGEKVFLECVQDMDHENMFWYRQDPGLGLRLIYFSYDVKMKEKGDIPEGYSVSREKKERFSLILESASTNQTSMYLCASKHFYEQYFGPGTRLTVT.

The V call is TRBV13, the J call TRBJ1-2; possibly TRBD1 for D (5 bases). Trimming pared 5 bases from V and 0 bases from J, leaving 13 bases between. Germline CDR1 and CDR2: PRHDT and FYEKMQ (reference sequence). The CDR3 runs to 15 residues. DNA of the CDR3: TGTGCCAGCAGCCTAAGACAGCCAGCTAACTATGGCTACACCTTC. Translated, it gives CASSLRQPANYGYTF.

J is TRBJ2-1 and V is TRBV10-3; 15 nucleotides line up with TRBD2. The CDR3 sequence is 15 residues long. The trim removed 7 bases at V and 5 bases at J, leaving 3 bases unmatched. Germline lookup yields CDR1 ENHRY and CDR2 SYGVKD. The CDR3 DNA follows: TGTGCCATCAAAGGGACTAGCGGGGGGAACAATGAGCAGTTCTTC. It translates to CAIKGTSGGNNEQFF.

The chain combines TRBV19 with TRBJ1-5; D perhaps matches TRBD1 (5 bases). The CDR3 sequence is 13 residues long. Trimming shortened V by 4 bases and J by 9 bases, and 13 bases separated the two germline ends. The germline V gene has CDR1 LNHDA and CDR2 SQIVND (reference sequence). The CDR3 DNA follows: TGTGCCAGTAGTAGTGGGGTGGGGGGGCCCCAGCATTTT. Residues: CASSSGVGGPQHF.

The chain joins TRBV30 to TRBJ1-1; 9 bases match TRBD1. The V segment lost 8 bases and the J segment 4 bases; nucleotides outside the gene matches: 8. This CDR3 comprises 13 residues. Germline lookup yields CDR1 GTSNPN and CDR2 SVGIG (reference sequence). The CDR3 reads CAGTTGGSTEAFF. The DNA for the CDR3 is TGTGCCGGCACGACAGGGGGGAGCACTGAAGCTTTCTTT.

This chain joins TRBV5-6 and TRBJ1-4; D may be TRBD1 (6 bases). The germline V gene has CDR1 SGHDT and CDR2 YYEEEE. The germline V and J ends were trimmed by 9 bases and 5 bases, with 14 bases remaining between them. The CDR3 runs 13 residues. In DNA form, the CDR3 reads TGTGCCACCAACCTACAGGGCAATGAAAAACTGTTTTTT. Its translation: CATNLQGNEKLFF.

This sequence joins TRBV2 and TRBJ2-2; possible D gene TRBD1, 6 bases. Per germline, CDR1 SNHLY and CDR2 FYNNEI. V was clipped by 4 bases and J by 6 bases, with 12 bases between them. This CDR3 has 14 residues. DNA for the CDR3: TGTGCCAGCAGTGTACAGGGAGCCGCCGGGGAGCTGTTTTTT. The encoded protein is CASSVQGAAGELFF.

The chain uses TRBV28 and TRBJ2-2; D is undetermined. The CDR3 is 15 amino acids. Germline V gene sequence: CDR1 MDHEN, CDR2 SYDVKM. V dropped 6 bases and J dropped 0 bases, with 11 bases sitting between them. The CDR3 region has the DNA TGTGCCAGCAGATCCCGCGAGACGAACACCGGGGAGCTGTTTTTT. This translates into CASRSRETNTGELFF.

This clone was counted at least ten times. The chain employs TRBV5-1 and TRBJ1-1, with a weak D call TRBD1 (5 bases). The CDR3 totals 15 residues. V dropped 6 bases and J dropped 0 bases, with 15 bases sitting between them. The germline CDR1 and CDR2 sequences are SGHRS and YFSETQ. The CDR3 bases are TGCGCCAGCACCGAAGGGGTGGGCCTGAACACTGAAGCTTTCTTT. Its protein is CASTEGVGLNTEAFF.

This sequence joins TRBV6-5 and TRBJ1-5; D gene uncertain. V was cut by 5 bases and J by 7 bases, with 15 bases left in between. This CDR3 region has 14 residues. Germline CDR1 MNHEY, CDR2 SVGAGI. CDR3 bases: TGTGCCAGCAGTAAAACACGAATGAGGCAGCCCCAGCATTTT. Protein sequence: CASSKTRMRQPQHF.

There are many counts of this clone. This chain uses TRBV6-6 with TRBJ2-3; 7 bases are a match to TRBD2. The CDR3 loop spans 13 amino acids. The germline V gene encodes CDR1 MNHNY and CDR2 SVGAGI (reference sequence). With 8 bases clipped from V and 2 bases from J, the junction kept 4 bases outside the gene matches. The CDR3 DNA is TGTGCCAGCCGCGGGACTATCACAGATACGCAGTATTTT. Translation: CASRGTITDTQYF.